This T cell receptor (beta chain) was captured in a study of blood T cell repertoires in COVID-19. Overall study: Specimens from acute and convalescent COVID-19 originated in the United States, Italy and Spain. From T cells, B-cell-depleted T cells, or PBMCs came the material, which was cDNA or gDNA.

CDR3 length: 17 amino acids. V was clipped by 0 bases and J by 8 bases; unmatched bases: 14. Germline V gene lookup returns CDR1 SGDLS and CDR2 YYNGEE. In the study's own analysis: Quantification of nucleated cells was approximated via reference gene primer amplification. The protocol was immunoSEQ multiplex PCR, while the TCRdb copy is restricted to in-frame clones and leaves out a portion. That table gives V, J and clone size, and the DNA gave D and trimming. The sample lists some 190,000 clones, 85% to 90% seen once, with around 7.8% in the top ten. V gene TRBV9 combines with J gene TRBJ2-1, with 7 bases that match TRBD2. This TCR was sampled from a woman aged 55-70 years with acute or convalescent COVID-19. Sample: peripheral blood. The CDR3 reads CASSVVALGLPPHEQFF. The DNA for the CDR3 is TGTGCCAGCAGCGTAGTAGCCTTGGGACTACCACCACATGAGCAGTTCTTC.